One sample yielded the 22 T cell receptor beta chains listed below, sequenced in a study of OX40 agonist ivuxolimab in advanced cancers. The assay was immunoSEQ multiplex PCR, and TCRdb's table has in-frame clones only and misses some. The sample has under 90,000 clones, 84% seen once. This sample comprised CD4+ or CD8+ T cells sorted from blood, obtained in a trial of the OX40 agonist ivuxolimab. These receptors were taken from an adult with an advanced solid tumor such as melanoma, head and neck, liver or kidney cancer.

The chain carries TRBV11-2 and TRBJ2-1, with 7 positions matching TRBD1. The CDR3 consists of 15 residues. Germline V gives CDR1 SGHAT, CDR2 FQNNGV. V shed 2 bases, J shed 7 bases, and the junction held 8 bases outside the gene matches. CDR3 in amino acids: CASSLTPVQGNEQFF. Here the CDR3 DNA reads TGTGCCAGCAGCTTAACCCCCGTACAGGGGAATGAGCAGTTCTTC.

This sequence joins TRBV6-5 and TRBJ2-7; weak D call: TRBD1 (6 bases). V was pared by 5 bases and J by 3 bases, with 14 bases between. CDR3 length: 14 residues. Germline-derived CDR1 and CDR2 are MNHEY and SVGAGI. CDR3 nucleotides: TGTGCCAGCAGTCAAGGGGGACAAGTCTACGAGCAGTACTTC. This codes for CASSQGGQVYEQYF.

The V gene is TRBV27, the J gene TRBJ2-7; D is perhaps TRBD1 (6 bases). The CDR3 has 14 residues. Germline V lookup: CDR1 MNHEY, CDR2 SMNVEV (reference sequence). The V end lost 2 bases, the J end lost 6 bases, and 14 bases lay between the germline ends. CDR3 DNA: TGTGCCAGCAGTTTAGTACCACAGGGATCCGAGCAGTACTTC. It codes for CASSLVPQGSEQYF.

This clone was found once. The gene calls are TRBV5-1 and TRBJ2-7; D is ambiguous. Germline CDR1 SGHRS, CDR2 YFSETQ. V was clipped by 3 bases and J by 4 bases, with 11 bases between them. CDR3 length: 13 residues. CDR3 DNA sequence: TGCGCCAGCAGCTCGGCCTCAAATTACGAGCAGTACTTC. Protein: CASSSASNYEQYF.

The chain uses TRBV5-8 and TRBJ2-3; 9 bases fit TRBD2. V was pared by 4 bases and J by 2 bases, with 11 bases of the junction left unmatched. Germline V gene data show CDR1 as SGHTS and CDR2 as YDEGEE. The CDR3 consists of 17 residues. The CDR3 nucleotides are TGTGCCAGCAGCCACTTACCTCTAGCGGGACCCACAGATACGCAGTATTTT. This sequence encodes CASSHLPLAGPTDTQYF.

This clone was counted only a few times. The chain links TRBV30 to TRBJ2-5; D uncertain. Trimming took 0 bases from V and 2 from J, leaving 10 bases between them. Germline values: CDR1 GTSNPN, CDR2 SVGIG (reference sequence). The CDR3 runs to 14 residues. The CDR3 coding sequence is TGTGCCTGGAGTGTACCCGCGAGACAAGAGACCCAGTACTTC. This codes for CAWSVPARQETQYF.

The CDR3 is CASSTWGAGGVETQYF. CDR3 DNA: TGTGCCAGCAGCACGTGGGGGGCAGGGGGAGTAGAGACCCAGTACTTC. The chain combines TRBV7-2 with TRBJ2-5; a weak D match, TRBD1 (7 bases). This CDR3 has 16 amino acids. From germline, CDR1 is SGHTA and CDR2 FQGNSA. Trimming removed 5 bases from V and 4 bases from J, with 20 bases in between.

The chain uses TRBV12-5 and TRBJ1-1; maybe TRBD1 (6 bases). V lost 5 bases to trimming and J lost 1 base, with 8 bases between them. CDR1 and CDR2 from the germline V gene are LGHNT and FRNRAP. CDR3 length equals 13 residues. For the CDR3, the DNA is TGTGCTAGTGGTCCGGACAGGAACACTGAAGCTTTCTTT. Protein sequence: CASGPDRNTEAFF.

The chain couples TRBV4-3 to TRBJ2-3, with 8 bases matching TRBD2. This CDR3 has 16 residues. V gave up 3 bases and J gave up 6 bases; unmatched junction bases: 11. Germline V gene sequence: CDR1 LGHNA, CDR2 YSLEER. The CDR3, as DNA: TGCGCCAGCAGCCAGAAACTAGCGGACCAGGGGGATACGCAGTATTTT. Translation gives CASSQKLADQGDTQYF.

The CDR3 here is CASSHNPVPGHSYEQYF. For the CDR3, the DNA is TGCGCCAGCAGCCATAACCCGGTCCCGGGACACTCCTACGAGCAGTACTTC. The chain uses TRBV4-1 and TRBJ2-7; D perhaps matches TRBD1 (6 bases). Germline V lookup: CDR1 MGHRA, CDR2 YSYEKL. Trimming shortened V by 3 bases and J by 0 bases, and 18 bases separated the two germline ends. This CDR3 has 17 residues.

The chain carries TRBV6-5 and TRBJ2-6; no clear D gene. Germline values: CDR1 MNHEY, CDR2 SVGAGI. The V gene lost 0 bases and the J gene lost 0 bases, with 6 bases spanning the gap. This CDR3 comprises 16 residues. CDR3: CASSYSWDSGANVLTF. The CDR3 DNA is TGTGCCAGCAGTTACTCATGGGACTCTGGGGCCAACGTCCTGACTTTC.

The chain joins TRBV29-1 to TRBJ1-1, with 7 bases aligning to TRBD1. The germline V gene encodes CDR1 SQVTM and CDR2 ANQGSEA. The CDR3 length is 12 residues. V gave up 4 bases and J gave up 7 bases; unmatched junction bases: 6. The CDR3 here is CSVGGQLVEAFF. The CDR3 bases are TGCAGCGTTGGGGGACAGTTAGTTGAAGCTTTCTTT.

V usage is TRBV11-2 and J usage is TRBJ2-7, with D perhaps assigned TRBD1 or TRBD2 (6 bases each). Trimming shortened V by 5 bases and J by 3 bases, and 29 bases separated the two germline ends. The CDR3 sequence is 19 residues long. The germline CDR1 and CDR2 sequences are SGHAT and FQNNGV. In DNA, the CDR3 is TGTGCCAGCAGCCCCATTAACAGGTCTAAAGGGGGTAGCGGCTACGAGCAGTACTTC. Amino acids: CASSPINRSKGGSGYEQYF.

The chain carries TRBV14 and TRBJ1-6, with 8 bases that match TRBD1. The V gene's germline CDR1 is SGHDN and CDR2 FVKESK. Unmatched junction bases numbered 5, after V lost 6 bases and J lost 7 bases. The CDR3 has 14 amino acids. The CDR3 loop reads CASRSDRENSPLHF. The CDR3 region has the DNA TGTGCCAGCAGATCGGACAGGGAGAATTCACCCCTCCACTTT.

Only one count was recorded for this clone. The rearrangement uses TRBV20-1 and TRBJ1-2, with 7 bases identical to TRBD1. This CDR3 is built from 11 residues. V shed 3 bases, J shed 7 bases, and the junction held 2 bases outside the gene matches. CDR1 and CDR2 (germline): DFQATT, SNEGSKA (reference sequence). The CDR3 coding sequence is TGCAGTGCTAGCGACAGGGTTGGCTACACCTTC. It specifies CSASDRVGYTF.

The chain carries TRBV5-1 and TRBJ2-2; D is unresolved. CDR3 size: 14 residues. Trimming took 4 bases from V and 3 from J, leaving 10 bases between them. CDR1 SGHRS and CDR2 YFSETQ come from the germline V gene. The CDR3 region is CASSLNTYTGELFF. The CDR3 DNA follows: TGCGCCAGCAGCCTAAATACTTACACCGGGGAGCTGTTTTTT. Filled out from reference TRBV5-1 and TRBJ2-2, the complete variable domain reads KAGVTQTPRYLIKTRGQQVTLSCSPISGHRSVSWYQQTPGQGLQFLFEYFSETQRNKGNFPGRFSGRQFSNSRSEMNVSTLELGDSALYLCASSLNTYTGELFFGEGSRLTVL.

J is TRBJ2-2 and V is TRBV7-9; 9 positions agree with TRBD2. J lost 4 bases, V lost 1 base, and 4 bases had no gene match. In germline, CDR1 is SEHNR, CDR2 FQNEAQ (reference sequence). The CDR3 sequence is 16 residues long. The DNA for the CDR3 is TGTGCCAGCAGCTTAGGCCTAGCGGGGATCACCGGGGAGCTGTTTTTT. Encoded protein: CASSLGLAGITGELFF.

This clone was observed a single time. The V and J genes are TRBV5-4 and TRBJ2-5; 7 bases are shared with TRBD1. The length of the CDR3 is 15 residues. CDR1 is SGHNT and CDR2 is YYREEE in the germline V gene (reference sequence). J was trimmed by 0 bases and V by 4 bases; bases with no gene match: 6. CDR3 sequence (DNA): TGTGCCAGCAGCCCTGTCGACAGGGACCAAGAGACCCAGTACTTC. Amino acids: CASSPVDRDQETQYF.

The chain uses TRBV14 and TRBJ1-2; D unresolved. Looked up from germline, CDR1 is SGHDN and CDR2 is FVKESK. Trimming left V 2 bases short and J 2 bases short, with 9 bases between. The length of the CDR3 is 14 residues. DNA for the CDR3: TGTGCCAGCAGCCAAACGGGTGGCAACTATGGCTACACCTTC. Protein: CASSQTGGNYGYTF.

The J gene is TRBJ2-3, the V gene TRBV11-2, with D maybe TRBD2 (5 bases). The germline V and J ends were trimmed by 2 bases and 2 bases, with 8 bases remaining between them. CDR3 length: 14 residues. Germline-derived CDR1 and CDR2 are SGHAT and FQNNGV. The CDR3 sequence: CASSLSGNTDTQYF. The CDR3 DNA is TGTGCCAGCAGCTTATCGGGGAACACAGATACGCAGTATTTT. The full variable domain, completed using reference TRBV11-2 and TRBJ2-3, is EAGVAQSPRYKIIEKRQSVAFWCNPISGHATLYWYQQILGQGPKLLIQFQNNGVVDDSQLPKDRFSAERLKGVDSTLKIQPAKLEDSAVYLCASSLSGNTDTQYFGPGTRLTVL.

This clone is a singleton in its sample. The chain is built from TRBV9 and TRBJ2-2; 7 nucleotides line up with TRBD2. Germline trimming cut 0 bases from V and 4 bases from J; bases unmatched to any gene: 12. The CDR3 length is 18 residues. From germline, CDR1 is SGDLS and CDR2 YYNGEE. The DNA for the CDR3 is TGTGCCAGCAGCGTAGGGGAGGGACTTTCAAGATTCACCGGGGAGCTGTTTTTT. Protein sequence: CASSVGEGLSRFTGELFF.

The genes are TRBV7-8 and TRBJ2-7, with 11 bases matching TRBD2. V shed 1 base and J 0 bases; nucleotides not matched to a gene: 11. This CDR3 spans 19 amino acids. Germline V CDR1 and CDR2: SGHVS, FQNEAQ. In DNA form, the CDR3 reads TGTGCCAGCAGCTTAGAACTTGCCCTAGCGGGAGGTTACTCCTACGAGCAGTACTTC. Translated: CASSLELALAGGYSYEQYF.